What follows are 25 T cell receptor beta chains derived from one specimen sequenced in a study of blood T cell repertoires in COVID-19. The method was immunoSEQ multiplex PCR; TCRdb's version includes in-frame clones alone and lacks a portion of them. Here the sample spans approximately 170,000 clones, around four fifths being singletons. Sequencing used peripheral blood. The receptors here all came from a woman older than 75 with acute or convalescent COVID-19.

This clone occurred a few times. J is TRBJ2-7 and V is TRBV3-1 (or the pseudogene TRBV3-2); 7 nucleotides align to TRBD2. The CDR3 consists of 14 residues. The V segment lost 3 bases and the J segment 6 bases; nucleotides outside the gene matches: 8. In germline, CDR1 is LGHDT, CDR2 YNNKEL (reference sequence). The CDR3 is CASSQRLAFGEQYF. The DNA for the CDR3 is TGTGCCAGCAGCCAGCGACTAGCTTTTGGCGAGCAGTACTTC.

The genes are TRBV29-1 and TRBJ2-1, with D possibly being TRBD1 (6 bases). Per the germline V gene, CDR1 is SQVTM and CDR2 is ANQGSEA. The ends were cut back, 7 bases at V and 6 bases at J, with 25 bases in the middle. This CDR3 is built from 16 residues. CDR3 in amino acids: CSASKRQATFGNEQFF. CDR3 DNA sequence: TGCAGCGCTAGCAAACGACAGGCCACTTTTGGCAATGAGCAGTTCTTC.

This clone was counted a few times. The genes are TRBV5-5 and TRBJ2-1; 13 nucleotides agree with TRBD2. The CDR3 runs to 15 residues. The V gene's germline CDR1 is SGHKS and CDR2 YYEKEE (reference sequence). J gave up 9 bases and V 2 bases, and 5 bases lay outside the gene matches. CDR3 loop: CASSFGLAGAGEQFF. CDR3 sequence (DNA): TGTGCCAGCAGCTTCGGACTAGCGGGGGCTGGTGAGCAGTTCTTC.

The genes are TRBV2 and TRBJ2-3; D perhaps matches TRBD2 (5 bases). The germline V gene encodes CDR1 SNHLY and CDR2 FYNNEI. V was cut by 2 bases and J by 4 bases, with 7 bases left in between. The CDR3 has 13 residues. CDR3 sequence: CASSELAADTQYF. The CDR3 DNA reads TGTGCCAGCAGTGAACTAGCTGCAGATACGCAGTATTTT.

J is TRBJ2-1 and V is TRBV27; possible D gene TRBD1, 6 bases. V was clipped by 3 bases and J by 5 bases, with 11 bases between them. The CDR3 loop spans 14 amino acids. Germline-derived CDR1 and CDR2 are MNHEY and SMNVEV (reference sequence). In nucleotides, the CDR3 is TGTGCCAGCAGTTTGGGGGCAGCGGACAATGAGCAGTTCTTC. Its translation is CASSLGAADNEQFF.

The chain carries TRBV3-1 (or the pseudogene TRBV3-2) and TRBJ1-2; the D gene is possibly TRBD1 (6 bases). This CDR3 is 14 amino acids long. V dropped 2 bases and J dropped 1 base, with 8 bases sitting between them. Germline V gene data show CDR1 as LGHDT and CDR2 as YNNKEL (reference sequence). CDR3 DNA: TGTGCCAGCAGCCAAAGGGGGGGTAACTATGGCTACACCTTC. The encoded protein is CASSQRGGNYGYTF.

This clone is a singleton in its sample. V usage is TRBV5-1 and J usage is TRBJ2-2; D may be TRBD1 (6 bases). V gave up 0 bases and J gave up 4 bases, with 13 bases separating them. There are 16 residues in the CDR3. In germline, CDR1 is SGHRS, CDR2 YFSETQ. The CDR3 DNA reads TGCGCCAGCAGCTTGGGAGTGGCAGGGGCCACCGGGGAGCTGTTTTTT. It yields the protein CASSLGVAGATGELFF.

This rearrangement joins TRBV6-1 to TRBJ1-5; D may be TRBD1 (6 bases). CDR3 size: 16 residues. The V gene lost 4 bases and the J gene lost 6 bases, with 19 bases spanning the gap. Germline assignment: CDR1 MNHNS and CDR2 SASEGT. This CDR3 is CASSVLIRGRGQPQHF. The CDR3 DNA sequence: TGTGCCAGCAGTGTACTAATCAGGGGCAGAGGTCAGCCCCAGCATTTT.

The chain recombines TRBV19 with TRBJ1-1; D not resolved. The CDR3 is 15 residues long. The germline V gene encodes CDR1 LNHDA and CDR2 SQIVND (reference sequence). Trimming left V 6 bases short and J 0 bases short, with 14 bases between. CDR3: CASSLRLLMNTEAFF. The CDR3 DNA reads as TGTGCCAGTAGCCTCAGATTGCTCATGAACACTGAAGCTTTCTTT.

DNA for the CDR3: TGTGCCAGCAGTACGCCCCGTACATACGAGCAGTACTTC. Protein: CASSTPRTYEQYF. The chain employs TRBV28 and TRBJ2-7; unclear D gene. Germline values: CDR1 MDHEN, CDR2 SYDVKM. The CDR3 is 13 residues long. The V end lost 5 bases, the J end lost 4 bases, and 12 bases lay between the germline ends. The whole variable domain, remainder taken from reference TRBV28 and TRBJ2-7, is DVKVTQSSRYLVKRTGEKVFLECVQDMDHENMFWYRQDPGLGLRLIYFSYDVKMKEKGDIPEGYSVSREKKERFSLILESASTNQTSMYLCASSTPRTYEQYFGPGTRLTVT.

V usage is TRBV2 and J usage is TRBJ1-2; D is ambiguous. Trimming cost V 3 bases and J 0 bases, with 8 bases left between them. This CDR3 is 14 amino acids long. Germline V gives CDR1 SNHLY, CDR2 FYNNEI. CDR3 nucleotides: TGTGCCAGCAGTGATGTCGAGGCTAACTATGGCTACACCTTC. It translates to CASSDVEANYGYTF.

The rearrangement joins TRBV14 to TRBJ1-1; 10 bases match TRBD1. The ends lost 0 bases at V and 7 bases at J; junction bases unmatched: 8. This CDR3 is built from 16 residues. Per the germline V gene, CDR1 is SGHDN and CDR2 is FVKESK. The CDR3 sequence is CASSQDPGTGDLEAFF. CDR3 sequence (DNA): TGTGCCAGCAGCCAAGACCCCGGGACAGGGGACCTTGAAGCTTTCTTT.

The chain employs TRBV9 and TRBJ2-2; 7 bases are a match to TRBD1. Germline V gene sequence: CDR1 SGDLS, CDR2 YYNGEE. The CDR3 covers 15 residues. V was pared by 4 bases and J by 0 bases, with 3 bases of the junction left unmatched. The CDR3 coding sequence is TGTGCCAGCAGCCCCCAGGGGGCGAACACCGGGGAGCTGTTTTTT. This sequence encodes CASSPQGANTGELFF.

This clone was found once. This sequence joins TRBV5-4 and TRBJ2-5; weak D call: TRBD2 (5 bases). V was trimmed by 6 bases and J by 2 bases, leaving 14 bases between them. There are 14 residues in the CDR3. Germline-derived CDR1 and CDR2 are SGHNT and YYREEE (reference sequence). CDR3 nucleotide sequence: TGTGCCAGCAACCCTAGGACTGAGCAAGAGACCCAGTACTTC. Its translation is CASNPRTEQETQYF. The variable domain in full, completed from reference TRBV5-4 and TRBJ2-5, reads ETGVTQSPTHLIKTRGQQVTLRCSSQSGHNTVSWYQQALGQGPQFIFQYYREEENGRGNFPPRFSGLQFPNYSSELNVNALELDDSALYLCASNPRTEQETQYFGPGTRLLVL.

CDR3 bases: TGTGCCAGCTCACCGAACCCACTCGACAGGAGTCAGCCCCAGCATTTT. It translates to CASSPNPLDRSQPQHF. V is TRBV18 and J is TRBJ1-5, with a possible D match to TRBD1 (6 bases). Between the trimmed V and J ends, which lost 3 bases and 6 bases, there was a span of 18 bases. CDR1 and CDR2 (germline): KGHSH, LQKENI. This CDR3 has 16 amino acids.

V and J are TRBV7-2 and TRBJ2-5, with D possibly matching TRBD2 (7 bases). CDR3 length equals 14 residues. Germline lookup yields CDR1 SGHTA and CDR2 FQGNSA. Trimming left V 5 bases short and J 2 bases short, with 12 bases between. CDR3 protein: CASSPGGGQETQYF. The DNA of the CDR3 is TGTGCCAGCAGCCCGGGGGGCGGACAAGAGACCCAGTACTTC.

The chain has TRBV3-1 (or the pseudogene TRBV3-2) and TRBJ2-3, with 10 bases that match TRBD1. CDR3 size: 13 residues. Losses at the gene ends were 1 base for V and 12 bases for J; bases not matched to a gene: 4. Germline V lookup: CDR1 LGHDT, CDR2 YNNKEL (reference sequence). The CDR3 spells CASSQAWDRGQYF. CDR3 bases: TGTGCCAGCAGCCAAGCTTGGGACAGGGGACAGTATTTT.

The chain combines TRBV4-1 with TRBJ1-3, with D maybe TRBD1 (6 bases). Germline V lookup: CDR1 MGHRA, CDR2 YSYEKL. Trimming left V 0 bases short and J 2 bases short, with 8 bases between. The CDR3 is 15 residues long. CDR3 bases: TGCGCCAGCAGCCAAGAGGGGACAACTGGAAACACCATATATTTT. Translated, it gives CASSQEGTTGNTIYF.

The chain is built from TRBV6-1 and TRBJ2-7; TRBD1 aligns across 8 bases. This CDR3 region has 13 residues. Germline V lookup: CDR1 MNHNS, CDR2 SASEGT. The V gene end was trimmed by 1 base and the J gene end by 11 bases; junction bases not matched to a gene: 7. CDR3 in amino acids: CASSEEPRTGKYF. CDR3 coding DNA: TGTGCCAGCAGTGAAGAACCCCGGACAGGGAAGTACTTC.

DNA for the CDR3: TGTGCCAGCAGTTACGGTTCTTTTGGCCTCGGGGCCAACGTCCTGACTTTC. Encoded protein: CASSYGSFGLGANVLTF. The rearrangement links TRBV6-2 or TRBV6-3 to TRBJ2-6; D unresolved. This CDR3 comprises 17 residues. Germline CDR1 is MNHEY and CDR2 is SVGEGT. Trimming shortened V by 2 bases and J by 4 bases, and 15 bases separated the two germline ends.

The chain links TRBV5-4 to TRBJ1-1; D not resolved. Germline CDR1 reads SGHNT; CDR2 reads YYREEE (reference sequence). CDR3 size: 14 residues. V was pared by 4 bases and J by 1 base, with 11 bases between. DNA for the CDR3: TGTGCCAGCAGCCGCCCGCGGGAGAACACTGAAGCTTTCTTT. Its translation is CASSRPRENTEAFF.

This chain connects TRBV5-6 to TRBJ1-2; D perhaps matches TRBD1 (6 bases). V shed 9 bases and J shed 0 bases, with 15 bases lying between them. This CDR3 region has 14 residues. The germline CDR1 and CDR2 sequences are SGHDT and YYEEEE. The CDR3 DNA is TGTGCCACTTCAAGGGGGAACACTAACTATGGCTACACCTTC. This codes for CATSRGNTNYGYTF.

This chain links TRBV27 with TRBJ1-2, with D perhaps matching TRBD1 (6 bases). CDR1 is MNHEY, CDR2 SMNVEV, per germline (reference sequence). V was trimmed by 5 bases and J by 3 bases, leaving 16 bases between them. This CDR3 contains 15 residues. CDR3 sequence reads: CASSRDTLGHYGYTF. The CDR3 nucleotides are TGTGCCAGCAGTAGGGACACACTAGGGCACTATGGCTACACCTTC.

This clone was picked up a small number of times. The CDR3 loop reads CASSFDRGSYEQYF. CDR3 bases: TGTGCCAGCAGCTTCGACAGGGGGAGCTACGAGCAGTACTTC. The chain couples TRBV5-6 to TRBJ2-7; TRBD1 aligns across 9 bases. There are 14 residues in the CDR3. V lost 2 bases to trimming and J lost 3 bases; unmatched junction nucleotides: 3. Germline loops: CDR1 SGHDT, CDR2 YYEEEE.

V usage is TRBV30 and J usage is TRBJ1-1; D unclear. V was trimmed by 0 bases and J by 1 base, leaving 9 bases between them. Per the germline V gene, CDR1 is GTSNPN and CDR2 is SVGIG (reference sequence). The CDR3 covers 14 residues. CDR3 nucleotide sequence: TGTGCCTGGAGTGTCCTAGGGAGGAACACTGAAGCTTTCTTT. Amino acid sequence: CAWSVLGRNTEAFF.